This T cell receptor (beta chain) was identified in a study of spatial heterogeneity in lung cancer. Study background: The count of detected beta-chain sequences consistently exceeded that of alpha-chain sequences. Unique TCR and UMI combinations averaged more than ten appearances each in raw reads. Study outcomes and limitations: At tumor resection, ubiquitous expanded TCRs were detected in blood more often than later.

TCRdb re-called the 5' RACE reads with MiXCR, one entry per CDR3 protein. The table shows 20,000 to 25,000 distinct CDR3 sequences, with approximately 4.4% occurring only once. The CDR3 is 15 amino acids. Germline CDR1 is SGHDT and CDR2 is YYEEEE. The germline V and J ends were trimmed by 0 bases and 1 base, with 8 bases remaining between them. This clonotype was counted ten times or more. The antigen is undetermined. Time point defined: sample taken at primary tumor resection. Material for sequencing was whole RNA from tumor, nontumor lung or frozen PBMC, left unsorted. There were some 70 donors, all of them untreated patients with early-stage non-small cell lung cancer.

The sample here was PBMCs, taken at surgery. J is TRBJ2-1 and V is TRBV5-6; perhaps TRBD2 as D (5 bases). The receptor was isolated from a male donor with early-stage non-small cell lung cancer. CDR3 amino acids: CASSLVTGSYNEQFF. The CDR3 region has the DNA TGTGCCAGCAGCTTGGTGACGGGATCCTACAATGAGCAGTTCTTC.